The rows below give T cell receptor beta chains drawn from one sample of a study of technical replicates of blood from a handful of donors. Using immunoSEQ multiplex PCR, the repertoire was profiled, and TCRdb retains in-frame clones only, with some absent. The profile shows approximately 74,000 clones, roughly 98% of them singletons. The sequencing sample was made of T cells isolated from PBMCs. The receptor source for this set is a human donor in good health. Both conserved end residues are part of each CDR3. The D gene is left open where the match is weak. A clone size is listed for some rows: how often the clone was seen (once, few, many), or a class if it is expanded.

clone_size: once
v_call: TRBV27
j_call: TRBJ2-7
d_call: .
cdr3_nt: TGTGCCAGCAAAGACAGGACGACCTACGAGCAGTACTTC
cdr3_aa: CASKDRTTYEQYF

clone_size: .
v_call: TRBV9
j_call: TRBJ2-7
d_call: TRBD2
cdr3_nt: TGTGCCAGCAGCGTAGCCCTAGCGGGGTACGAGCAGTACTTC
cdr3_aa: CASSVALAGYEQYF

clone_size: .
v_call: TRBV5-4
j_call: TRBJ2-1
d_call: TRBD2
cdr3_nt: TGTGCCAGCAGCCGAGCGGGAGAGTACTACAATGAGCAGTTCTTC
cdr3_aa: CASSRAGEYYNEQFF

clone_size: .
v_call: TRBV6-5
j_call: TRBJ1-2
d_call: .
cdr3_nt: TGTGCCAGCAGTTACCTAGGGGGTCTAAACTATGGCTACACCTTC
cdr3_aa: CASSYLGGLNYGYTF

clone_size: .
v_call: TRBV4-1
j_call: TRBJ2-7
d_call: .
cdr3_nt: TGCGCCAGCAGCCAGGATCCGGGACTCCGCGGCGAGCAGTACTTC
cdr3_aa: CASSQDPGLRGEQYF

clone_size: .
v_call: TRBV7-2
j_call: TRBJ2-5
d_call: TRBD2
cdr3_nt: TGTGCCAGCAGCCGACTAGCGGGAGTGGAGACCCAGTACTTC
cdr3_aa: CASSRLAGVETQYF

clone_size: .
v_call: TRBV30
j_call: TRBJ1-1
d_call: .
cdr3_nt: TGTGCCTGGAGTGTGGGGGGGATTTTGAACACTGAAGCTTTCTTT
cdr3_aa: CAWSVGGILNTEAFF

clone_size: .
v_call: TRBV11-2
j_call: TRBJ1-5
d_call: .
cdr3_nt: TGTGCCAGCAGCAAAAAACAGGGCAATCAGCCCCAGCATTTT
cdr3_aa: CASSKKQGNQPQHF

clone_size: .
v_call: TRBV2
j_call: TRBJ2-4
d_call: TRBD1
cdr3_nt: TGTGCCAGCAGTGAAAAGGGGGCTGGCAAAAACATTCAGTACTTC
cdr3_aa: CASSEKGAGKNIQYF

clone_size: .
v_call: TRBV28
j_call: TRBJ1-1
d_call: .
cdr3_nt: TGTGCCAGCCTGATCAGGGAGAACACTGAAGCTTTCTTT
cdr3_aa: CASLIRENTEAFF

clone_size: .
v_call: TRBV28
j_call: TRBJ1-2
d_call: TRBD1
cdr3_nt: TGTGCCAGCAGTTCCCGGGACCGGGACAGGGGACGGGATGGCTACACCTTC
cdr3_aa: CASSSRDRDRGRDGYTF

clone_size: .
v_call: TRBV5-1
j_call: TRBJ2-7
d_call: TRBD2
cdr3_nt: TGCGCCAGCAGCTTACTAGCGGGAGCTCTCGTTAACGAGCAGTACTTC
cdr3_aa: CASSLLAGALVNEQYF

clone_size: .
v_call: TRBV15
j_call: TRBJ2-3
d_call: TRBD1
cdr3_nt: TGTGCCACCGGAAAGGGGGCCGAGGCAGATACGCAGTATTTT
cdr3_aa: CATGKGAEADTQYF

clone_size: .
v_call: TRBV7-2
j_call: TRBJ2-1
d_call: .
cdr3_nt: TGTGCCAGCAGCCTCGCCCCTAGGGGGGGTAGGGAGCAGTTCTTC
cdr3_aa: CASSLAPRGGREQFF

clone_size: .
v_call: TRBV15
j_call: TRBJ1-1
d_call: TRBD1
cdr3_nt: TGTGCCACCAGAGCCACTATGACAGGGAATCCGACTGAAGCTTTCTTT
cdr3_aa: CATRATMTGNPTEAFF

clone_size: .
v_call: TRBV6-4
j_call: TRBJ2-1
d_call: .
cdr3_nt: TGTGCCAGCAGTGTCACACAGAGAAGCTCCTACAATGAGCAGTTCTTC
cdr3_aa: CASSVTQRSSYNEQFF

clone_size: once
v_call: TRBV11-1
j_call: TRBJ2-1
d_call: TRBD2
cdr3_nt: TGTGCCAGCAGCCGCCTAGCGGGAGTGGGGTACAATGAGCAGTTCTTC
cdr3_aa: CASSRLAGVGYNEQFF

clone_size: .
v_call: TRBV5-1
j_call: TRBJ2-1
d_call: TRBD2
cdr3_nt: TGCGCCAGCAGTGAAGGGACTAGCGGGAGCACGTGGGCCTACAATGAGCAGTTCTTC
cdr3_aa: CASSEGTSGSTWAYNEQFF

clone_size: .
v_call: TRBV4-1
j_call: TRBJ2-4
d_call: TRBD1
cdr3_nt: TGCGCCAGCAGCCAAGAAATCGGGACAGGGGGAGTAAAATTCAAAAACATTCAGTACTTC
cdr3_aa: CASSQEIGTGGVKFKNIQYF

clone_size: .
v_call: TRBV4-1
j_call: TRBJ1-1
d_call: .
cdr3_nt: TGCGCCAGCAGCCAAGTTCGGGGGGGCTCGGCTTTCTTT
cdr3_aa: CASSQVRGGSAFF

clone_size: .
v_call: TRBV30
j_call: TRBJ2-7
d_call: .
cdr3_nt: TGTGCCTGGAGTGTACTAGGGGGGGGCCCCTACGAGCAGTACTTC
cdr3_aa: CAWSVLGGGPYEQYF

clone_size: .
v_call: TRBV5-1
j_call: TRBJ2-1
d_call: TRBD1
cdr3_nt: TGCGCCAGCAGCCCCGGACAGGGGGCGCATAATGAGCAGTTCTTC
cdr3_aa: CASSPGQGAHNEQFF

clone_size: .
v_call: TRBV15
j_call: TRBJ2-1
d_call: .
cdr3_nt: TGTGCCACCAGCAGAGATCTAAGGGGTAATGAGCAGTTCTTC
cdr3_aa: CATSRDLRGNEQFF

clone_size: .
v_call: TRBV10-1
j_call: TRBJ2-7
d_call: .
cdr3_nt: TGCGCCAGCAGTGAGACAGGCTACGAGCAGTACTTC
cdr3_aa: CASSETGYEQYF

clone_size: .
v_call: TRBV2
j_call: TRBJ1-2
d_call: .
cdr3_nt: TGTGCCAGCAGAGCGTATGTGACAGGTCGGCGCTACACCTTC
cdr3_aa: CASRAYVTGRRYTF

clone_size: once
v_call: TRBV27
j_call: TRBJ2-7
d_call: TRBD1
cdr3_nt: TGTGCCAGCAGTTTATCGTACAGGGGCCCCTACGAGCAGTACTTC
cdr3_aa: CASSLSYRGPYEQYF

clone_size: .
v_call: TRBV7-9
j_call: TRBJ1-3
d_call: TRBD1
cdr3_nt: TGTGCCAGCAGCTTAAAAGGACAGGGCTCTGGAAACACCATATATTTT
cdr3_aa: CASSLKGQGSGNTIYF

clone_size: .
v_call: TRBV18
j_call: TRBJ2-5
d_call: TRBD2
cdr3_nt: TGTGCCAGCTCACCACTGACTAGCGGAGGGGAGACCCAGTACTTC
cdr3_aa: CASSPLTSGGETQYF

clone_size: .
v_call: TRBV9
j_call: TRBJ1-1
d_call: .
cdr3_nt: TGTGCCAGCAGCGTAGACAGGTGGGACACTGAAGCTTTCTTT
cdr3_aa: CASSVDRWDTEAFF

clone_size: .
v_call: TRBV28
j_call: TRBJ1-2
d_call: TRBD1
cdr3_nt: TGTGCCAGCAGCCCCAGGGGGCGCATCTATGGCTACACCTTC
cdr3_aa: CASSPRGRIYGYTF

clone_size: .
v_call: TRBV9
j_call: TRBJ2-3
d_call: TRBD2
cdr3_nt: TGTGCCAGCAGCGTAGGGCTAGCGGAGATTAGCACAGATACGCAGTATTTT
cdr3_aa: CASSVGLAEISTDTQYF

clone_size: .
v_call: TRBV25-1
j_call: TRBJ2-1
d_call: TRBD2
cdr3_nt: TGTGCCAGCAGTGATAAACTAGCGTCTGGCACCTACAATGAGCAGTTCTTC
cdr3_aa: CASSDKLASGTYNEQFF

clone_size: .
v_call: TRBV6-1
j_call: TRBJ1-2
d_call: .
cdr3_nt: TGTGCCAGCACCTTGATGACAGGAGATGGCTACACCTTC
cdr3_aa: CASTLMTGDGYTF

clone_size: .
v_call: TRBV5-1
j_call: TRBJ2-7
d_call: TRBD2
cdr3_nt: TGCGCCAGCAGCTTGGATAGCGGGCGTTCCTACGAGCAGTACTTC
cdr3_aa: CASSLDSGRSYEQYF

clone_size: .
v_call: TRBV5-1
j_call: TRBJ1-1
d_call: .
cdr3_nt: TGCGCCAGCAGCTTGGGCGGGGGCCCGACTGAAGCTTTCTTT
cdr3_aa: CASSLGGGPTEAFF

clone_size: .
v_call: TRBV30
j_call: TRBJ2-3
d_call: TRBD2
cdr3_nt: TGTGCCTTGGGCGCGGGGGGGGCAGATACGCAGTATTTT
cdr3_aa: CALGAGGADTQYF

clone_size: .
v_call: TRBV6-1
j_call: TRBJ2-1
d_call: .
cdr3_nt: TGTGCCAGCAGTGAATACAGGTGGTGGGGAATTAGTTACAATGAGCAGTTCTTC
cdr3_aa: CASSEYRWWGISYNEQFF

clone_size: .
v_call: TRBV4-1
j_call: TRBJ1-2
d_call: .
cdr3_nt: TGCGCCAGCAGCGAAGGACAGAACTATGGCTACACCTTC
cdr3_aa: CASSEGQNYGYTF

clone_size: .
v_call: TRBV5-1
j_call: TRBJ2-7
d_call: TRBD2
cdr3_nt: TGCGCCAGCAGCTTGGCTGAACTAGCGGGAGCCAACTCCTACGAGCAGTACTTC
cdr3_aa: CASSLAELAGANSYEQYF

clone_size: .
v_call: TRBV5-4
j_call: TRBJ1-2
d_call: .
cdr3_nt: TGTGCCAGCAGCTTGGATCCCGAACTAGACTATGGCTACACCTTC
cdr3_aa: CASSLDPELDYGYTF

clone_size: .
v_call: TRBV11-2
j_call: TRBJ2-5
d_call: TRBD2
cdr3_nt: TGTGCCAGCAGCCGTCCCAGGTGGGGAGCGGGATTAGAGACCCAGTACTTC
cdr3_aa: CASSRPRWGAGLETQYF

clone_size: .
v_call: TRBV6-5
j_call: TRBJ2-2
d_call: .
cdr3_nt: TGTGCCAGCAGTACCCGAGACACCGGGGAGCTGTTTTTT
cdr3_aa: CASSTRDTGELFF

clone_size: .
v_call: TRBV4-1
j_call: TRBJ1-2
d_call: .
cdr3_nt: TGCGCCAGCAGCCAAGATCGGGAGCGCCGCTATGGCTACACCTTC
cdr3_aa: CASSQDRERRYGYTF

clone_size: few
v_call: TRBV6-1
j_call: TRBJ2-1
d_call: .
cdr3_nt: TGTGCCAGTTCCCAGATGAGGCGGGGCAATGAGCAGTTCTTC
cdr3_aa: CASSQMRRGNEQFF

clone_size: .
v_call: TRBV28
j_call: TRBJ1-1
d_call: .
cdr3_nt: TGTGCCAGCAGTCCTCAGAAACGACTAAGGGCTTTCTTT
cdr3_aa: CASSPQKRLRAFF

clone_size: .
v_call: TRBV5-4
j_call: TRBJ2-3
d_call: .
cdr3_nt: TGTGCCAGCAGCCCCCTTTTCCCCACAGATACGCAGTATTTT
cdr3_aa: CASSPLFPTDTQYF

clone_size: .
v_call: TRBV5-1
j_call: TRBJ1-1
d_call: .
cdr3_nt: TGCGCCAGCAGCTTAACGGCGGCAGCGAACACTGAAGCTTTCTTT
cdr3_aa: CASSLTAAANTEAFF

clone_size: .
v_call: TRBV15
j_call: TRBJ1-5
d_call: TRBD1
cdr3_nt: TGTGCCACCAGCGGATGGACAGGTAGTAATCAGCCCCAGCATTTT
cdr3_aa: CATSGWTGSNQPQHF

clone_size: .
v_call: TRBV28
j_call: TRBJ2-7
d_call: TRBD2
cdr3_nt: TGTGCCAGCAGTCCAGACATCCTAGCGACTAGCGGGAGGCAACACTCCTACGAGCAGTACTTC
cdr3_aa: CASSPDILATSGRQHSYEQYF

clone_size: .
v_call: TRBV23-1
j_call: TRBJ2-3
d_call: .
cdr3_nt: TGCGCCAGCAGTCAATCTCGGTACACAGATACGCAGTATTTT
cdr3_aa: CASSQSRYTDTQYF

clone_size: .
v_call: TRBV28
j_call: TRBJ2-7
d_call: .
cdr3_nt: TGTGCCAGCAGTTCCCCCATCAAACAGGGAGCCGTCCACGAGCAGTACTTC
cdr3_aa: CASSSPIKQGAVHEQYF

clone_size: .
v_call: TRBV13
j_call: TRBJ2-2
d_call: .
cdr3_nt: TGTGCTTCCAGGCCCCGAAGTCGTATGGAGCTGTTTTTT
cdr3_aa: CASRPRSRMELFF

clone_size: .
v_call: TRBV5-1
j_call: TRBJ2-3
d_call: .
cdr3_nt: TGCGCCAGCAGCTTGGTTCTGGGGGCAGGCGCAGATACGCAGTATTTT
cdr3_aa: CASSLVLGAGADTQYF

clone_size: .
v_call: TRBV5-1
j_call: TRBJ2-3
d_call: .
cdr3_nt: TGCGCCAGCAGGCGGGGCACAGATACGCAGTATTTT
cdr3_aa: CASRRGTDTQYF

clone_size: once
v_call: TRBV6-1
j_call: TRBJ1-5
d_call: TRBD1
cdr3_nt: TGTGCCAGCAGTGAAACGGGACAGGGCGATCAGCCCCAGCATTTT
cdr3_aa: CASSETGQGDQPQHF

clone_size: .
v_call: TRBV7-6
j_call: TRBJ2-3
d_call: .
cdr3_nt: TGTGCCAGCAGCTTAGACGAGGGACATAACACAGATACGCAGTATTTT
cdr3_aa: CASSLDEGHNTDTQYF

clone_size: .
v_call: TRBV15
j_call: TRBJ1-2
d_call: .
cdr3_nt: TGTGCCACCAGCACGGACAGAAACTATGGCTACACCTTC
cdr3_aa: CATSTDRNYGYTF

clone_size: once
v_call: TRBV14
j_call: TRBJ2-7
d_call: TRBD2
cdr3_nt: TGTGCCAGCGCAATACAGGCCTACCAGCGGGGGAACTCCTACGAGCAGTACTTC
cdr3_aa: CASAIQAYQRGNSYEQYF